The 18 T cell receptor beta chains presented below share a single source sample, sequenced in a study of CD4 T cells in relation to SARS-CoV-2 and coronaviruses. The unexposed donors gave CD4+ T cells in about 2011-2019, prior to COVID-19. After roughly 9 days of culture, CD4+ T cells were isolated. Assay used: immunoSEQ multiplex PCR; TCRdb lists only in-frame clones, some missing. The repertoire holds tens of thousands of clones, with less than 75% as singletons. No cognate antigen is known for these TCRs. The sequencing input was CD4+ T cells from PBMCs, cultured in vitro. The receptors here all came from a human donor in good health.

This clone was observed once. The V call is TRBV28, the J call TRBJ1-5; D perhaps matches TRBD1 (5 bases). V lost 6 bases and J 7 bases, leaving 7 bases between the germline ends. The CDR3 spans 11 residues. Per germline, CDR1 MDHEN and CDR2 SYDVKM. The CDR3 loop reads CASRGAQPQHF. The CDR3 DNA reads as TGTGCCAGCAGAGGGGCGCAGCCCCAGCATTTT. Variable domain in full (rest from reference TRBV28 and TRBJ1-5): DVKVTQSSRYLVKRTGEKVFLECVQDMDHENMFWYRQDPGLGLRLIYFSYDVKMKEKGDIPEGYSVSREKKERFSLILESASTNQTSMYLCASRGAQPQHFGDGTRLSIL.

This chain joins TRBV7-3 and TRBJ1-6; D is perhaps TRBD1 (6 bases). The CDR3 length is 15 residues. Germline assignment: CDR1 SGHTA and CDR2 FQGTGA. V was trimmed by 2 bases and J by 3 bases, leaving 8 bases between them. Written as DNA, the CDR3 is TGTGCCAGCAGCTTATCGGGACACTATAATTCACCCCTCCACTTT. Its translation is CASSLSGHYNSPLHF.

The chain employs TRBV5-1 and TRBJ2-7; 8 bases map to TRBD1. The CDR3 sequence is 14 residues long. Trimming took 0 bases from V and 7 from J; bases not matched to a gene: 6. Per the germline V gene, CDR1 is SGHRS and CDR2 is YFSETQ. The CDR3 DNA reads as TGCGCCAGCAGCTTGGGGACAGGGTTGGGGGAGCAGTACTTC. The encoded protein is CASSLGTGLGEQYF.

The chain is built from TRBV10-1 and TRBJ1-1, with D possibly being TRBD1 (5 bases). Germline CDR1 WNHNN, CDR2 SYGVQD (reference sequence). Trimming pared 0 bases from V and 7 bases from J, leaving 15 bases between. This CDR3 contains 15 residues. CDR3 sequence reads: CASSESRGGIGEAFF. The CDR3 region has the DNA TGCGCCAGCAGTGAGTCAAGGGGAGGTATCGGTGAAGCTTTCTTT.

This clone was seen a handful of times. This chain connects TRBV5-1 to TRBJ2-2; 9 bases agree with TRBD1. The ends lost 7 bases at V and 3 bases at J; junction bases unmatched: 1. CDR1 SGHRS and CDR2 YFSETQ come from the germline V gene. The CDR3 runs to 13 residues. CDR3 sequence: CASRDRDTGELFF. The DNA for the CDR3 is TGCGCCAGCCGGGACAGGGACACCGGGGAGCTGTTTTTT.

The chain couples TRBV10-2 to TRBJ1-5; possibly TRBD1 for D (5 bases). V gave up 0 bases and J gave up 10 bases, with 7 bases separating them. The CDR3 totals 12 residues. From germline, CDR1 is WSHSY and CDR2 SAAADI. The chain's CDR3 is CASSESGGPQHF. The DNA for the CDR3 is TGCGCCAGCAGTGAGTCGGGGGGTCCCCAGCATTTT.

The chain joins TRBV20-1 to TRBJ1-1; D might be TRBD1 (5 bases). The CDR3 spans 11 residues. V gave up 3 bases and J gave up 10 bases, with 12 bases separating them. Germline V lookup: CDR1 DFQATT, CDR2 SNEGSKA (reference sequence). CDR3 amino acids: CSARGELGAFF. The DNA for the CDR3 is TGCAGTGCTAGGGGGGAGTTGGGAGCTTTCTTT.

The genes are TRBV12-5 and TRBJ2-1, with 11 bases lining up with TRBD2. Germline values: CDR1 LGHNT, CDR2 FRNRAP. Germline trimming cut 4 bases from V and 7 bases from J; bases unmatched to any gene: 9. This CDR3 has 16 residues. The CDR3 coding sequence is TGTGCTAGTGGTTCGGTGATAGCGGGAGGGCCAAATGAGCAGTTCTTC. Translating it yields CASGSVIAGGPNEQFF.

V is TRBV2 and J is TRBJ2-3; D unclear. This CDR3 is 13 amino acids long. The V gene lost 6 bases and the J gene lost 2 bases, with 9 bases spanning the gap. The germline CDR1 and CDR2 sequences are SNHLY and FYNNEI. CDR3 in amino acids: CASRWSYTDTQYF. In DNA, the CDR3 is TGTGCCAGCAGATGGAGTTACACAGATACGCAGTATTTT.

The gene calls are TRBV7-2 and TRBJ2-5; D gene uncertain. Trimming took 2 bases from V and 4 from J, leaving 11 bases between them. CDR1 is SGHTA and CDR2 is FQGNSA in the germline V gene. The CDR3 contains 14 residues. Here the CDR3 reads CASSLSNSGETQYF. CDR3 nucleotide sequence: TGTGCCAGCAGCTTATCGAATTCCGGAGAGACCCAGTACTTC.

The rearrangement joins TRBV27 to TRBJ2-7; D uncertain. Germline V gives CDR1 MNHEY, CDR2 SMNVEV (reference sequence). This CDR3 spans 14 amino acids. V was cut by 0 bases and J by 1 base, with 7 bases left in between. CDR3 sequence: CASSLSLGSYEQYF. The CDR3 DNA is TGTGCCAGCAGTTTATCGCTGGGTTCCTACGAGCAGTACTTC.

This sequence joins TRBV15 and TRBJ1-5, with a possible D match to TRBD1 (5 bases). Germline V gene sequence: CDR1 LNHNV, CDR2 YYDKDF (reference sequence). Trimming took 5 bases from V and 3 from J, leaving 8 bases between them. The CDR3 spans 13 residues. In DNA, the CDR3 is TGTGCCACCAGCCCAGGGTACAATCAGCCCCAGCATTTT. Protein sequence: CATSPGYNQPQHF.

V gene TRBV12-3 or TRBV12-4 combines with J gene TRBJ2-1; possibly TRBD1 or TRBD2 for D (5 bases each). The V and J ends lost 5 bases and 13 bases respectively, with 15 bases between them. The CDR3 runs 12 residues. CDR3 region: CASSQGASPQFF. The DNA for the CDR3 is TGTGCCAGCAGTCAGGGAGCGAGTCCCCAGTTCTTC.

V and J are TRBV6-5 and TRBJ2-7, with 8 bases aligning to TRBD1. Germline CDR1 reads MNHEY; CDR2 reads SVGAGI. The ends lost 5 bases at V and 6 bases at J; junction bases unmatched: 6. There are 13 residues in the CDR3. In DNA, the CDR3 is TGTGCCAGCAGTACGGACAGGGAAGGCGAGCAGTACTTC. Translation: CASSTDREGEQYF.

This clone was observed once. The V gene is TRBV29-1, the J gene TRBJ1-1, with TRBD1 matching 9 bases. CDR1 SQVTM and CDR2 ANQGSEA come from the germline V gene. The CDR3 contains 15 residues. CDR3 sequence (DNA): TGCATCGCCGAGGGGGATCCGGACAGGGGAGGTGAAGCTTTCTTT. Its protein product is CIAEGDPDRGGEAFF.

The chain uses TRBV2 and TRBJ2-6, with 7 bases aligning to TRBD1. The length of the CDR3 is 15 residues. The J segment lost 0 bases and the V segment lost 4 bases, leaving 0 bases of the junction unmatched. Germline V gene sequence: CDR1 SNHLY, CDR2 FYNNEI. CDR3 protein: CASSGDSSGANVLTF. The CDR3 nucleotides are TGTGCCAGCAGTGGGGACAGCTCTGGGGCCAACGTCCTGACTTTC.

This CDR3 is CASSPRVIFGRNEQYF. CDR3 nucleotides: TGTGCCAGCAGCCCTCGGGTTATTTTCGGTCGGAACGAGCAGTACTTC. The chain joins TRBV7-9 to TRBJ2-7; D unclear. Trimming took 5 bases from V and 5 from J, leaving 22 bases between them. Germline V gene lookup returns CDR1 SEHNR and CDR2 FQNEAQ (reference sequence). The CDR3 is 16 residues long.

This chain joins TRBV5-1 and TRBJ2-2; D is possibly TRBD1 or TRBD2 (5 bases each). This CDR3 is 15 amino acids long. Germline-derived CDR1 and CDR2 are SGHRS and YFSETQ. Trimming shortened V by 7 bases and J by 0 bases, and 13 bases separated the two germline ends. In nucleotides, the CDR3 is TGCGCCAGCTCGTCCTGGGGGACGAACACCGGGGAGCTGTTTTTT. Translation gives CASSSWGTNTGELFF.